The entry below gives a single T cell receptor (beta chain) sequence along with its context. Its antigen is not known. CDR1 and CDR2 from the germline V gene are MGHRA and YSYEKL. V lost 0 bases to trimming and J lost 4 bases, with 21 bases between them. The length of the CDR3 is 18 residues. Around 9.8 x 10^4 TCR templates were measured in each sample. Measured with immunoSEQ multiplex PCR; TCRdb has only the in-frame clones, and not every one. The sample has nearly 85,000 clones; just under 95% are singletons. This sample stems from a study of siplizumab effects on memory and regulatory T cells. General study findings and limits: The study found that mappable alloreactive CD4+ clones averaged around 69% Treg-derived with siplizumab and around 25% in controls. Confirmation was lacking for the suppressive function of proliferating Tregs derived from siplizumab cultures. Naive T cells seemed more diverse than memory cells and seemed major alloresponse contributors.

The sequencing sample was made of CD8+ T cells sorted from blood. The TCR was taken from a human donor in good health. The chain recombines TRBV4-1 with TRBJ2-5; possibly TRBD1 or TRBD2 for D (5 bases each). The CDR3 sequence is CASSQDLWGSVIAETQYF. DNA for the CDR3: TGCGCCAGCAGCCAAGATCTGTGGGGGAGTGTGATTGCAGAGACCCAGTACTTC.